These 15 T cell receptor beta chains originate from one sample sequenced in a study of T cell responses to AZD1222 COVID-19 vaccine. Here immunoSEQ multiplex PCR was the method, and the copy in TCRdb shows in-frame clones only, minus some. The sample lists about 150,000 clones; 90% were seen once. The sequencing here drew on peripheral blood, taken on day 0 of AZD1222 vaccination. The receptors originated from an adult in good health.

CDR3 region: CASSPLIPGQGTGDYF. The CDR3, as DNA: TGTGCCAGCAGTCCCCTAATTCCGGGACAGGGGACAGGGGATTACTTC. The chain is built from TRBV6-6 and TRBJ2-4, with 10 bases identical to TRBD1. The germline V gene has CDR1 MNHNY and CDR2 SVGAGI (reference sequence). V shed 5 bases and J 16 bases; nucleotides not matched to a gene: 20. The CDR3 has 16 amino acids.

The genes are TRBV7-3 and TRBJ2-1, with 9 nucleotides matching TRBD1. There are 13 residues in the CDR3. Germline values: CDR1 SGHTA, CDR2 FQGTGA. Unmatched junction bases numbered 1, after V lost 4 bases and J lost 6 bases. The CDR3, as DNA: TGTGCCAGCAGCTCACAGGGGGCCAATGAGCAGTTCTTC. It yields the protein CASSSQGANEQFF.

CDR3 residues: CAISPPPGRENTEAFF. The DNA of the CDR3 is TGTGCCATCAGTCCTCCGCCGGGACGTGAGAACACTGAAGCTTTCTTT. V usage is TRBV10-3 and J usage is TRBJ1-1; D perhaps matches TRBD1 (5 bases). Germline loops: CDR1 ENHRY, CDR2 SYGVKD. The CDR3 contains 16 residues. The V end lost 5 bases, the J end lost 1 base, and 17 bases lay between the germline ends.

The chain uses TRBV20-1 and TRBJ1-5; no reliable D call. Trimming left V 3 bases short and J 4 bases short, with 16 bases between. The CDR3 is 15 amino acids. CDR1 and CDR2 from the germline V gene are DFQATT and SNEGSKA (reference sequence). The CDR3 DNA reads TGCAGTGCTAGTCCCTCGTGGAGGGCAAATCAGCCCCAGCATTTT. Its translation is CSASPSWRANQPQHF.

Only one count was recorded for this clone. CDR3: CASSIVRTGGEGYEQYF. In nucleotides, the CDR3 is TGTGCCAGCAGTATAGTAAGAACAGGGGGCGAAGGATACGAGCAGTACTTC. This sequence joins TRBV28 and TRBJ2-7, with 9 bases identical to TRBD1. This CDR3 contains 17 residues. The trim removed 5 bases at V and 4 bases at J, leaving 15 bases unmatched. CDR1 is MDHEN and CDR2 is SYDVKM in the germline V gene.

The chain carries TRBV7-9 and TRBJ1-4, with D perhaps matching TRBD1 (6 bases). This CDR3 contains 16 residues. Trimming cost V 3 bases and J 3 bases, with 14 bases left between them. Germline values: CDR1 SEHNR, CDR2 FQNEAQ (reference sequence). CDR3 in amino acids: CASSFQTGFSNEKLFF. The CDR3 coding sequence is TGTGCCAGCAGCTTTCAGACAGGTTTTTCTAATGAAAAACTGTTTTTT.

V usage is TRBV7-2 and J usage is TRBJ2-7; D is ambiguous. V dropped 5 bases and J dropped 4 bases, with 12 bases sitting between them. The CDR3 is made up of 13 amino acids. Germline V gives CDR1 SGHTA, CDR2 FQGNSA. The CDR3 sequence: CASSQDIIYEQYF. DNA for the CDR3: TGTGCCAGCAGCCAAGACATTATTTACGAGCAGTACTTC.

The V call is TRBV4-3, the J call TRBJ2-3, with D uncertain. V was shortened by 2 bases and J by 0 bases, with 9 bases between the two germline ends. Per the germline V gene, CDR1 is LGHNA and CDR2 is YSLEER. The CDR3 loop spans 15 amino acids. CDR3 sequence reads: CASSQNPGSTDTQYF. In DNA form, the CDR3 reads TGCGCCAGCAGCCAAAATCCAGGTAGCACAGATACGCAGTATTTT.

V gene TRBV6-1 combines with J gene TRBJ1-3; 10 bases line up with TRBD1. Per the germline V gene, CDR1 is MNHNS and CDR2 is SASEGT. V was pared by 4 bases and J by 0 bases, with 6 bases of the junction left unmatched. There are 17 residues in the CDR3. CDR3 residues: CASSGPDRGISGNTIYF. CDR3 sequence (DNA): TGTGCCAGCAGTGGACCGGACAGGGGGATCTCTGGAAACACCATATATTTT.

The rearrangement links TRBV28 to TRBJ2-7; D possibly corresponds to TRBD1 (5 bases). Trimming took off 6 bases at V and 10 bases at J, with 13 bases between the two ends. The CDR3 spans 11 residues. The V gene's germline CDR1 is MDHEN and CDR2 SYDVKM. The CDR3 reads CASSNGQNQYF. The CDR3 bases are TGTGCCAGCAGCAATGGACAAAACCAGTACTTC.

The CDR3 sequence is CASSAPLEAFF. The CDR3 DNA reads TGTGCCAGCAGTGCGCCTTTAGAAGCTTTCTTT. The chain recombines TRBV28 with TRBJ1-1; D unclear. Germline V CDR1 and CDR2: MDHEN, SYDVKM. The ends were cut back, 5 bases at V and 8 bases at J, with 9 bases in the middle. The CDR3 totals 11 residues.

This chain links TRBV6-2 or TRBV6-3 with TRBJ2-1; a possible D gene is TRBD2 (6 bases). V was cut by 0 bases and J by 2 bases, with 11 bases left in between. The CDR3 spans 16 residues. The germline CDR1 and CDR2 sequences are MNHEY and SVGEGT. The CDR3 bases are TGTGCCAGCAGTTACTCCTCGGGAGACGCCTACAATGAGCAGTTCTTC. This sequence encodes CASSYSSGDAYNEQFF.

CDR3 bases: TGTGCCAGCAGTTACTCGCAGGGGGGAGCGGAAAAACTGTTTTTT. Translated, it gives CASSYSQGGAEKLFF. V gene TRBV6-5 combines with J gene TRBJ1-4, with 7 bases that match TRBD1. CDR3 length: 15 amino acids. Germline loops: CDR1 MNHEY, CDR2 SVGAGI. With V trimmed by 0 bases and J by 8 bases, 6 bases remained unmatched.

The V and J genes are TRBV4-1 and TRBJ2-7; TRBD1 matches at 7 bases. The CDR3 has 14 residues. The V segment lost 6 bases and the J segment 1 base; nucleotides outside the gene matches: 6. The germline CDR1 and CDR2 sequences are MGHRA and YSYEKL. The CDR3 coding sequence is TGCGCCAGCAGACCCGGGACAGTATCCTACGAGCAGTACTTC. Amino acids: CASRPGTVSYEQYF.

V is TRBV28 and J is TRBJ1-1, with a possible D match to TRBD1 (5 bases). Germline assignment: CDR1 MDHEN and CDR2 SYDVKM. V was pared by 6 bases and J by 1 base, with 15 bases between. CDR3 size: 15 residues. CDR3 amino acids: CASRELGGSNTEAFF. DNA for the CDR3: TGTGCCAGCAGAGAACTCGGGGGGTCGAACACTGAAGCTTTCTTT.